This T cell receptor (beta chain) was found in a study of blood T cell repertoires in COVID-19. Whole-study context: Donors in the United States, Italy and Spain gave samples during acute or convalescent COVID-19.

Seattle cases were enrolled at active infection and followed longitudinally. Assay used: immunoSEQ multiplex PCR; TCRdb lists only in-frame clones, some missing. In the table there are nearly 300,000 clones, roughly 83% of which are singletons. Germline-derived CDR1 and CDR2 are LGHDT and YNNKEL (reference sequence). The CDR3 contains 17 residues. V was trimmed by 2 bases and J by 2 bases, leaving 18 bases between them. The chain has TRBV3-1 (or the pseudogene TRBV3-2) and TRBJ1-2; possibly TRBD1 for D (6 bases). Material: peripheral blood. This clonotype was sampled from a human donor with COVID-19, enrolled during active disease. The donor label of this sample is uncertain. Written as DNA, the CDR3 is TGTGCCAGCAGCCAACAATGGGGGGGCAGTTCCAACTATGGCTACACCTTC. Its translation is CASSQQWGGSSNYGYTF.